This section outlines one T cell receptor beta chain sequence together with its context. Its antigen remains unknown. The repertoire was sequenced with immunoSEQ multiplex PCR; TCRdb's copy has only in-frame clones and lacks some. The table shows about 64,000 clones, with 87% occurring only once. The CDR3 consists of 15 residues. V lost 4 bases and J lost 8; bases outside the gene matches: 7. From germline, CDR1 is KGHSH and CDR2 LQKENI. Recipients received nonmyeloablative bone marrow transplants from related graft donors, with transient mixed chimerism. This specimen comes from a study of Tregs in tolerant kidney transplant recipients. Points from the study as a whole: Biological reproducibility was not directly addressed in this study.

This chain connects TRBV18 to TRBJ1-6, with TRBD1 identical over 8 bases. The clonotype was recovered from a human patient who received a combined kidney and bone marrow transplant. Some T cells may possibly be graft donor cells. Source: CD4+ T cells from blood (PBMCs), taken 6 months after the transplant. CDR3 in amino acids: CASSQGQGQDSPLHF. Here the CDR3 DNA reads TGTGCCAGCTCACAAGGACAGGGACAAGATTCACCCCTCCACTTT.